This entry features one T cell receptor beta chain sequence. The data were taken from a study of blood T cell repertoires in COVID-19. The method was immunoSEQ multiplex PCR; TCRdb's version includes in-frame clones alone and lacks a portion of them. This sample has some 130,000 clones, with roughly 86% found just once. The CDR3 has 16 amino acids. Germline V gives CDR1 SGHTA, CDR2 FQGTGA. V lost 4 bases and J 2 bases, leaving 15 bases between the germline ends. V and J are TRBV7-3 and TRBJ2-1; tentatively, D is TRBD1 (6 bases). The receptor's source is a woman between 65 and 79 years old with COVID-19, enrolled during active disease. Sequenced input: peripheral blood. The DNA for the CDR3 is TGTGCCAGCAGCTCCACGGCAGGGGATGCCTACAATGAGCAGTTCTTC. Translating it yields CASSSTAGDAYNEQFF. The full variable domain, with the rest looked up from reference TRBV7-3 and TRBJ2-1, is GAGVSQTPSNKVTEKGKYVELRCDPISGHTALYWYRQSLGQGPEFLIYFQGTGAADDSGLPNDRFFAVRPEGSVSTLKIQRTERGDSAVYLCASSSTAGDAYNEQFFGPGTRLTVL.